The 13 T cell receptor beta chains reported below all come from one sample, sequenced in a study of blood T cell repertoires in COVID-19. Assay: immunoSEQ multiplex PCR; the TCRdb copy retains only in-frame clones and omits some. The data contain approximately 190,000 clones, less than 90% of them singletons. The specimen was peripheral blood. The receptors derive from a human donor in a cohort sampled during active COVID-19.

The chain recombines TRBV28 with TRBJ2-1; 7 positions agree with TRBD1. V was clipped by 6 bases and J by 0 bases; unmatched bases: 5. Looked up from germline, CDR1 is MDHEN and CDR2 is SYDVKM. CDR3 length: 15 amino acids. CDR3 nucleotide sequence: TGTGCCAGCAGGGTGACAGGGATCTCCTACAATGAGCAGTTCTTC. The encoded protein is CASRVTGISYNEQFF.

CDR3 DNA sequence: TGTGCCACCAGCAGAGAACAAGAAGCTTTCTTT. This gives the protein CATSREQEAFF. J is TRBJ1-1 and V is TRBV15, with unresolved D. CDR1 LNHNV and CDR2 YYDKDF come from the germline V gene (reference sequence). The CDR3 runs 11 residues. V lost 0 bases to trimming and J lost 8 bases, with 4 bases between them.

The rearrangement joins TRBV28 to TRBJ2-7; TRBD2 matches 10 bases. The germline gives CDR1 MDHEN, CDR2 SYDVKM. Trimming cost V 10 bases and J 3 bases; bases outside gene matches: 6. This CDR3 is 13 amino acids long. For the CDR3, the DNA is TGTGCCACTCAAGCGGGAGGGGACTACGAGCAGTACTTC. Translation gives CATQAGGDYEQYF. Looking up the rest from reference TRBV28 and TRBJ2-7 gives the full variable domain: DVKVTQSSRYLVKRTGEKVFLECVQDMDHENMFWYRQDPGLGLRLIYFSYDVKMKEKGDIPEGYSVSREKKERFSLILESASTNQTSMYLCATQAGGDYEQYFGPGTRLTVT.

DNA for the CDR3: TGTGCCAGCAGTTACTCGAAGGTGTTCGGGTCACCCCTCCACTTT. Amino acid sequence: CASSYSKVFGSPLHF. The chain couples TRBV6-5 to TRBJ1-6; no reliable D call. Trimming cost V 0 bases and J 10 bases, with 13 bases left between them. The CDR3 loop spans 15 amino acids. The germline V gene has CDR1 MNHEY and CDR2 SVGAGI.

The gene calls are TRBV19 and TRBJ2-1, with D hard to call. Germline V gene lookup returns CDR1 LNHDA and CDR2 SQIVND (reference sequence). The CDR3 loop spans 15 amino acids. Trimming pared 2 bases from V and 5 bases from J, leaving 13 bases between. The CDR3 spells CASSISVQAHNEQFF. DNA of the CDR3: TGTGCCAGTAGTATATCTGTTCAGGCACACAATGAGCAGTTCTTC.

This chain links TRBV11-1 with TRBJ2-7; 8 bases line up with TRBD1. Germline CDR1 and CDR2: SGHAT and FQDESV (reference sequence). V lost 2 bases to trimming and J lost 2 bases; unmatched junction nucleotides: 2. The length of the CDR3 is 14 residues. CDR3 bases: TGTGCCAGCAGCTTACAGGGGGCGGCCTACGAGCAGTACTTC. Its protein is CASSLQGAAYEQYF.

This chain joins TRBV5-1 and TRBJ2-3; 7 nucleotides agree with TRBD1. Germline V gene data show CDR1 as SGHRS and CDR2 as YFSETQ. J was trimmed by 4 bases and V by 6 bases; bases with no gene match: 14. The CDR3 consists of 16 residues. CDR3 region: CASNNIGGQWADTQYF. For the CDR3, the DNA is TGCGCCAGCAACAACATAGGGGGCCAATGGGCAGATACGCAGTATTTT.

The chain links TRBV27 to TRBJ1-1; 8 nucleotides match TRBD1. The CDR3 sequence is 15 residues long. Germline CDR1 MNHEY, CDR2 SMNVEV (reference sequence). V lost 2 bases and J lost 6; bases outside the gene matches: 8. The chain's CDR3 is CASSLGQGIAAEAFF. CDR3 coding DNA: TGTGCCAGCAGTTTAGGACAGGGAATCGCCGCTGAAGCTTTCTTT.

This chain connects TRBV27 to TRBJ2-7; 7 nucleotides align to TRBD1. V shed 6 bases and J 6 bases; nucleotides not matched to a gene: 8. Germline V gene lookup returns CDR1 MNHEY and CDR2 SMNVEV (reference sequence). The CDR3 is 13 amino acids. DNA of the CDR3: TGTGCCAGCAGACAACGCCGACAGGGCGAGCAGTACTTC. Amino acid sequence: CASRQRRQGEQYF.

This clone was recorded a few times. The chain uses TRBV12-3 or TRBV12-4 and TRBJ1-6; no clear D. V lost 2 bases, J lost 11 bases, and 7 bases lay in between. This CDR3 spans 12 amino acids. The DNA of the CDR3 is TGTGCCAGCAGTTTATCGAGGACACCCCTCCACTTT. It codes for CASSLSRTPLHF.

The chain has TRBV25-1 and TRBJ1-4; maybe TRBD1 (6 bases). Germline V gene sequence: CDR1 MGHDK, CDR2 SYGVNS. V lost 2 bases and J 1 base, leaving 8 bases between the germline ends. The CDR3 totals 15 residues. CDR3 residues: CASSEVQGTNEKLFF. The CDR3 DNA sequence: TGTGCCAGCAGTGAAGTACAGGGAACTAATGAAAAACTGTTTTTT.

This clone was observed a single time. The chain carries TRBV19 and TRBJ1-5; the D is unclear. This CDR3 is built from 15 residues. Per germline, CDR1 LNHDA and CDR2 SQIVND (reference sequence). The V gene lost 7 bases and the J gene lost 1 base, with 14 bases spanning the gap. The CDR3 is CASTITGLSNQPQHF. CDR3 nucleotide sequence: TGTGCCAGTACCATCACTGGTTTGAGCAATCAGCCCCAGCATTTT.

This clone was found once. This chain uses TRBV7-9 with TRBJ2-4; TRBD1 agrees at 12 bases. J lost 1 base, V lost 5 bases, and 6 bases had no gene match. From germline, CDR1 is SEHNR and CDR2 FQNEAQ (reference sequence). This CDR3 has 17 amino acids. The CDR3 sequence: CASSLGQGAPAKNIQYF. The CDR3 DNA sequence: TGTGCCAGCAGCCTGGGACAGGGGGCGCCGGCCAAAAACATTCAGTACTTC.